The source of this T cell receptor beta chain is a study of T-cell memory formation after mild COVID-19. The germline V gene has CDR1 MNHEY and CDR2 SMNVEV (reference sequence). Germline trimming cut 8 bases from V and 2 bases from J; bases unmatched to any gene: 10. This CDR3 region has 15 residues. A 5'RACE reaction primed in the constant segment made cDNA libraries of TCR alpha and TCR beta, and these carried sample barcodes and UMIs. One entry per CDR3 protein, called by TCRdb with MiXCR from the 5' RACE reads. The sample holds about 320,000 distinct CDR3 sequences, around an eighth seen once. The sample consisted of PBMCs or a T cell subset sorted from them (not recorded which). The receptor's source is a man younger than 35 who had mild COVID-19 (a few samples of this study predate the infection). Cell type and time point are not known. The chain is built from TRBV27 and TRBJ2-3; 7 bases agree with TRBD2. In DNA, the CDR3 is TGTGCCAGCGGCACATGGGGGGGGATCACAGATACGCAGTATTTT. Protein product: CASGTWGGITDTQYF.